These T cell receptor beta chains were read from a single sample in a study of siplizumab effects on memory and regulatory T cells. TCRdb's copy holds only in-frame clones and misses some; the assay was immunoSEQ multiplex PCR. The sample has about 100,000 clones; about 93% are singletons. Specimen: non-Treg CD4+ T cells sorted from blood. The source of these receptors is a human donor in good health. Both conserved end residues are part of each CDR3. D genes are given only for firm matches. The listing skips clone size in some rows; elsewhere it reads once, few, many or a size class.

CDR3nt: TGTGCCAGTACTACGGGACCGGGTTATGGCTACACCTTC
CDR3aa: CASTTGPGYGYTF
j_gene: TRBJ1-2
abundance: NA
v_gene: TRBV19
d_gene: NA

CDR3nt: TGTGCCAGCAGCTCATCGACGAACCGGGGGTCCTACAATGAGCAGTTCTTC
CDR3aa: CASSSSTNRGSYNEQFF
j_gene: TRBJ2-1
abundance: NA
v_gene: TRBV11-2
d_gene: NA

CDR3nt: TGTGCCAGCAGCTCCAAGACAGGGGGCGATTATGGCTACACCTTC
CDR3aa: CASSSKTGGDYGYTF
j_gene: TRBJ1-2
abundance: NA
v_gene: TRBV5-4
d_gene: TRBD1

CDR3nt: TGTGCCATCAGTGAGCCCCGGGACAGGGGGGGGGAGCAGTTCTTC
CDR3aa: CAISEPRDRGGEQFF
j_gene: TRBJ2-1
abundance: NA
v_gene: TRBV10-3
d_gene: TRBD1

CDR3nt: TGTGCCACCAGCAGAGGTCCTCCTCAGCCCCAGCATTTT
CDR3aa: CATSRGPPQPQHF
j_gene: TRBJ1-5
abundance: NA
v_gene: TRBV15
d_gene: NA

CDR3nt: TGTGCCAGTAGTATAGGCGGGAGGGCCGGAAATGAGCAGTTCTTC
CDR3aa: CASSIGGRAGNEQFF
j_gene: TRBJ2-1
abundance: NA
v_gene: TRBV19
d_gene: TRBD2

CDR3nt: TGCGCCAGCAGCCATAGGACAGGGGGCAACACCGGGGAGCTGTTTTTT
CDR3aa: CASSHRTGGNTGELFF
j_gene: TRBJ2-2
abundance: once
v_gene: TRBV5-1
d_gene: TRBD1

CDR3nt: TGCGCCAGCAAGCAACAGGGGGCTGGGGAGCTGTTTTTT
CDR3aa: CASKQQGAGELFF
j_gene: TRBJ2-2
abundance: NA
v_gene: TRBV4-1
d_gene: TRBD1

CDR3nt: TGTGCCAGCAGCCCCCAACAGGGGGGAGGCTACGAGCAGTACTTC
CDR3aa: CASSPQQGGGYEQYF
j_gene: TRBJ2-7
abundance: NA
v_gene: TRBV7-3
d_gene: TRBD1

CDR3nt: TGTGCCAGCAGCGCTCGACTAGCGGTTACCTCTGGGGCCAACGTCCTGACTTTC
CDR3aa: CASSARLAVTSGANVLTF
j_gene: TRBJ2-6
abundance: once
v_gene: TRBV7-8
d_gene: TRBD2

CDR3nt: TGTGCCAGCTCACCCGAAACCCCAGAGACCCAGTACTTC
CDR3aa: CASSPETPETQYF
j_gene: TRBJ2-5
abundance: NA
v_gene: TRBV18
d_gene: NA

CDR3nt: TGTGCCACCAAGATCGGACTGTCTAACTATGGCTACACCTTC
CDR3aa: CATKIGLSNYGYTF
j_gene: TRBJ1-2
abundance: NA
v_gene: TRBV5-4
d_gene: NA

CDR3nt: TGTGCCGTAGGGAGCGGGAGGATCAATGAGCAGTTCTTC
CDR3aa: CAVGSGRINEQFF
j_gene: TRBJ2-1
abundance: NA
v_gene: TRBV6-6
d_gene: TRBD2

CDR3nt: TGTGCCCGCCCCACAGGGGAGGGCTATGGCTACACCTTC
CDR3aa: CARPTGEGYGYTF
j_gene: TRBJ1-2
abundance: NA
v_gene: TRBV30
d_gene: TRBD1

CDR3nt: TGTGCCAGCAGTTTAGCATTTCAGGGGATCTACGAGCAGTACTTC
CDR3aa: CASSLAFQGIYEQYF
j_gene: TRBJ2-7
abundance: NA
v_gene: TRBV27
d_gene: NA

CDR3nt: TGCGCCAGCAGTCCCCCGGGACAAGCGAACACCGGGGAGCTGTTTTTT
CDR3aa: CASSPPGQANTGELFF
j_gene: TRBJ2-2
abundance: once
v_gene: TRBV5-1
d_gene: NA

CDR3nt: TGTGCCAGCAGTTCCACCGGGACCAGAGACCAAGAGACCCAGTACTTC
CDR3aa: CASSSTGTRDQETQYF
j_gene: TRBJ2-5
abundance: once
v_gene: TRBV28
d_gene: NA

CDR3nt: TGTGCCAGCAGCTCGGACAGCGAACCCTACGAGCAGTACTTC
CDR3aa: CASSSDSEPYEQYF
j_gene: TRBJ2-7
abundance: once
v_gene: TRBV25-1
d_gene: NA

CDR3nt: TGCAGCGTTGAAGCCCCCAGGGTCTCCTACAATGAGCAGTTCTTC
CDR3aa: CSVEAPRVSYNEQFF
j_gene: TRBJ2-1
abundance: once
v_gene: TRBV29-1
d_gene: NA

CDR3nt: TGTGCCAGCAAAAGGGACAGGGTGAAAGAGACCCAGTACTTC
CDR3aa: CASKRDRVKETQYF
j_gene: TRBJ2-5
abundance: NA
v_gene: TRBV2
d_gene: TRBD1

CDR3nt: TGTGCCTTAAGGCTTTCAAGGGTCGGGGAGCTGTTTTTT
CDR3aa: CALRLSRVGELFF
j_gene: TRBJ2-2
abundance: NA
v_gene: TRBV6-1
d_gene: NA

CDR3nt: TGTGCCAGTAGTGAGCCCGGGACTGTTCGCCGGTACTTC
CDR3aa: CASSEPGTVRRYF
j_gene: TRBJ2-7
abundance: NA
v_gene: TRBV19
d_gene: NA

CDR3nt: TGTGCCATCAGCGTTCTAGCGAACGAGCAGTACTTC
CDR3aa: CAISVLANEQYF
j_gene: TRBJ2-7
abundance: NA
v_gene: TRBV10-3
d_gene: NA

CDR3nt: TGTGCCAGCTCCCCACCAACGAGCAGCACAGATACGCAGTATTTT
CDR3aa: CASSPPTSSTDTQYF
j_gene: TRBJ2-3
abundance: NA
v_gene: TRBV18
d_gene: NA

CDR3nt: TGTGCCAGCAGCCCCACCCTAGGGACAGGGAACGGCTACACCTTC
CDR3aa: CASSPTLGTGNGYTF
j_gene: TRBJ1-2
abundance: NA
v_gene: TRBV9
d_gene: TRBD1

CDR3nt: TGTGCCAGCAGTGAAGTTCCAGGTCTAGCGGGTTACGAGCAGTACTTC
CDR3aa: CASSEVPGLAGYEQYF
j_gene: TRBJ2-7
abundance: NA
v_gene: TRBV6-1
d_gene: TRBD2

CDR3nt: TGTGCCAGCAGTTTGGGACTAGCGCCTCAAGAGACCCAGTACTTC
CDR3aa: CASSLGLAPQETQYF
j_gene: TRBJ2-5
abundance: NA
v_gene: TRBV27
d_gene: TRBD2

CDR3nt: TGTGCCAGCAGCTTAGATTGGGGAAGGTCGGAGACCCAGTACTTC
CDR3aa: CASSLDWGRSETQYF
j_gene: TRBJ2-5
abundance: NA
v_gene: TRBV11-2
d_gene: NA

CDR3nt: TGTGCCAGCAGCGTAGCTCCGGGAGGGGGGGAGACCCAGTACTTC
CDR3aa: CASSVAPGGGETQYF
j_gene: TRBJ2-5
abundance: NA
v_gene: TRBV9
d_gene: TRBD2

CDR3nt: TGTGCCAGCAGCGTAGCTACGAGACTAGCCCTCAATGAGCAGTTCTTC
CDR3aa: CASSVATRLALNEQFF
j_gene: TRBJ2-1
abundance: NA
v_gene: TRBV9
d_gene: TRBD2

CDR3nt: TGTGCCAGCAGCTACGGACAGGGGAGTCTACAAGAGACCCAGTACTTC
CDR3aa: CASSYGQGSLQETQYF
j_gene: TRBJ2-5
abundance: NA
v_gene: TRBV5-6
d_gene: TRBD1

CDR3nt: TGTGCCAGCAGTTCCGACAGGGGCCCTGGAAACACCATATATTTT
CDR3aa: CASSSDRGPGNTIYF
j_gene: TRBJ1-3
abundance: once
v_gene: TRBV27
d_gene: TRBD1

CDR3nt: TGTGCCAGCAGCAGACAGGCGTACTACAATGAGCAGTTCTTC
CDR3aa: CASSRQAYYNEQFF
j_gene: TRBJ2-1
abundance: once
v_gene: TRBV6-5
d_gene: NA

CDR3nt: TGCGCCAGCAGAGGAGGAAACACCATATATTTT
CDR3aa: CASRGGNTIYF
j_gene: TRBJ1-3
abundance: NA
v_gene: TRBV4-3
d_gene: NA

CDR3nt: TGTGCCAGCAGTAAATTTAGCGGGAGGGAAATCACAGATACGCAGTATTTT
CDR3aa: CASSKFSGREITDTQYF
j_gene: TRBJ2-3
abundance: once
v_gene: TRBV11-3
d_gene: TRBD2

CDR3nt: TGTGCCAGCAGCTTATATGTCAGGGGTATTAATGAAAAACTGTTTTTT
CDR3aa: CASSLYVRGINEKLFF
j_gene: TRBJ1-4
abundance: NA
v_gene: TRBV7-9
d_gene: NA

CDR3nt: TGTGCCACCAGCAGAGATGGGGCAGGGATCTACGAGCAGTACTTC
CDR3aa: CATSRDGAGIYEQYF
j_gene: TRBJ2-7
abundance: NA
v_gene: TRBV15
d_gene: NA

CDR3nt: TGTGCCAGCAGCGTGGGGGGTCGGGGGCCTCAGCCCCAGCATTTT
CDR3aa: CASSVGGRGPQPQHF
j_gene: TRBJ1-5
abundance: NA
v_gene: TRBV5-4
d_gene: NA

CDR3nt: TGTGCCAGCAGCGGGGCAGGGATCTATGAGCAGTTCTTC
CDR3aa: CASSGAGIYEQFF
j_gene: TRBJ2-1
abundance: NA
v_gene: TRBV9
d_gene: NA

CDR3nt: TGTGCCAGCAAAGGTATAGCAATTAACTATGGCTACACCTTC
CDR3aa: CASKGIAINYGYTF
j_gene: TRBJ1-2
abundance: once
v_gene: TRBV6-1
d_gene: NA

CDR3nt: TGCGCCAGCAGCGAAAGGACAGGGGGCTATGGCTACACCTTC
CDR3aa: CASSERTGGYGYTF
j_gene: TRBJ1-2
abundance: NA
v_gene: TRBV5-1
d_gene: TRBD1

CDR3nt: TGTGCCAGCAGCGGACACCAAGAGACCCAGTACTTC
CDR3aa: CASSGHQETQYF
j_gene: TRBJ2-5
abundance: NA
v_gene: TRBV5-4
d_gene: NA

CDR3nt: TGTGCCACCTCCGGGACTTACACCAATGAGCAGTTCTTC
CDR3aa: CATSGTYTNEQFF
j_gene: TRBJ2-1
abundance: NA
v_gene: TRBV10-3
d_gene: NA

CDR3nt: TGTGCCAGCAGTCCCCAAGGGGGCGCGATTATCTACGAGCAGTACTTC
CDR3aa: CASSPQGGAIIYEQYF
j_gene: TRBJ2-7
abundance: NA
v_gene: TRBV7-2
d_gene: TRBD1

CDR3nt: TGTGCCAGCAGCTGGACCCTATACACTGAAGCTTTCTTT
CDR3aa: CASSWTLYTEAFF
j_gene: TRBJ1-1
abundance: NA
v_gene: TRBV5-4
d_gene: NA